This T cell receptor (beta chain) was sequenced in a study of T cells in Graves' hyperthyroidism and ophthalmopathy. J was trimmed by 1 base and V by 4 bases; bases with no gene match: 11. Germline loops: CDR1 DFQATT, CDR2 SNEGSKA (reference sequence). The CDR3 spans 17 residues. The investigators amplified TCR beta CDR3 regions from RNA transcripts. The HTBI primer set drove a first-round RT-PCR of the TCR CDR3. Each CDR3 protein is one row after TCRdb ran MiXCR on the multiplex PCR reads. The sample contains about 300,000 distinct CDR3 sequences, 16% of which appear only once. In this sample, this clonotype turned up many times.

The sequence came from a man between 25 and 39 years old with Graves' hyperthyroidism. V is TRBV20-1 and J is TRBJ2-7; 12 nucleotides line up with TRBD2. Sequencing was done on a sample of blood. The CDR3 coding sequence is TGCAGTGCTAACCGGCCTAGCGGGAGGGACTCGTCCTACGAGCAGTACTTC. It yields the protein CSANRPSGRDSSYEQYF.